This TCR beta chain stems from a study of CXCR3-negative and CXCR3-positive naive CD8 T cells. Findings and caveats of the study: TRB CDR3s of CXCR3-positive naive cells were more hydrophobic than those of CXCR3-negative naive cells. The study found comparably high diversity in both naive subsets and much lower diversity in memory CD8+ cells.

Cells that were CD45RO-CCR7+CD27+CD95- constituted naive CD8+ T cells. The TRB libraries of cDNA were built by UMI-labeled 5' RACE. TCRdb reprocessed the 5' RACE reads, keeping one entry per CDR3 protein, no DNA. The listing records roughly 59,000 distinct CDR3 sequences. The CDR3 spans 14 residues. In germline, CDR1 is MNHEY, CDR2 SMNVEV (reference sequence). Worth noting for this clonotype: Its antigen remains unidentified.

The TCR was taken from a human donor in good health. Some clones in this sample may be carry-over from other donors' samples. Sequencing was performed on naive CXCR3+ CD8+ T cells from blood. Subset reported: CD45RO-CCR7+CD27+CD95- naive CD8+ T cells expressing CXCR3 (TNR3+). The chain combines TRBV27 with TRBJ2-7. The CDR3: CASSLSKAGYEQYF.